Presented here are 13 T cell receptor beta chains from one specimen sequenced in a study of shared T cell receptors in the human thymus (dated by TCRdb to about 2021). Receptor amplification or capture employed the immunoSEQ multiplex PCR assay. TCRdb carries this immuneACCESS record with in-frame sequences only. Its versions omit some clonotypes, under half of them owing to an unresolved V gene in the studies checked, with the rest unexplained. The sample table records about 730,000 clones; approximately 85% of these occur just once. Roughly 0.01% of the sample comes from the top ten. This sample also belongs to another study, concerning human thymus T cells.

The sample taken for sequencing was thymocytes. Every receptor here comes from a girl under three years old with a congenital heart defect. Donor details come from another sample of the same person, matched by shared clones.

The chain couples TRBV7-8 to TRBJ1-2; the match to TRBD1 covers 10 bases. The J segment lost 4 bases and the V segment lost 3 bases, leaving 14 bases of the junction unmatched. The length of the CDR3 is 18 residues. CDR1 and CDR2 (germline): SGHVS, FQNEAQ. The CDR3 reads CASSFPRGQGLLGYGYTF. The CDR3, as DNA: TGTGCCAGCAGCTTCCCCAGGGGACAGGGGCTACTCGGCTATGGCTACACCTTC.

DNA for the CDR3: TGTGCCAGCAGCCAAGATCCGAGGACTAGCGGGGGGGCAGGGGAGACCCAGTACTTC. Protein product: CASSQDPRTSGGAGETQYF. The chain joins TRBV14 to TRBJ2-5; 15 bases are a match to TRBD2. V shed 0 bases and J 5 bases; nucleotides not matched to a gene: 10. Germline V lookup: CDR1 SGHDN, CDR2 FVKESK. The CDR3 contains 19 residues. Supplemented by reference TRBV14 and TRBJ2-5, the full variable domain reads EAGVTQFPSHSVIEKGQTVTLRCDPISGHDNLYWYRRVMGKEIKFLLHFVKESKQDESGMPNNRFLAERTGGTYSTLKVQPAELEDSGVYFCASSQDPRTSGGAGETQYFGPGTRLLVL.

The J gene is TRBJ1-2, the V gene TRBV2; 9 bases line up with TRBD1. The CDR3 runs to 16 residues. The ends lost 5 bases at V and 5 bases at J; junction bases unmatched: 12. Germline CDR1 reads SNHLY; CDR2 reads FYNNEI. The CDR3 nucleotides read TGTGCCAGCAGTAAAGAGCCCGGGACAGGGCTTTATGGCTACACCTTC. Residues: CASSKEPGTGLYGYTF.

The chain combines TRBV5-1 with TRBJ2-1; 7 bases fit TRBD1. The germline V gene has CDR1 SGHRS and CDR2 YFSETQ. The CDR3 is 13 amino acids. The trim removed 5 bases at V and 3 bases at J, leaving 2 bases unmatched. The CDR3 loop reads CASRRDSYNEQFF. In DNA, the CDR3 is TGCGCCAGCAGACGGGACAGCTACAATGAGCAGTTCTTC.

The V and J genes are TRBV15 and TRBJ1-5; TRBD1 is a possible D gene (6 bases). The ends were cut back, 6 bases at V and 0 bases at J, with 15 bases in the middle. This CDR3 comprises 16 residues. The germline CDR1 and CDR2 sequences are LNHNV and YYDKDF (reference sequence). CDR3 amino acids: CATRFSGEYSNQPQHF. The CDR3 DNA follows: TGTGCCACCAGATTTTCAGGGGAATATAGCAATCAGCCCCAGCATTTT.

Details on this clone: At the DNA level, this CDR3 is encoded by other sequences in the same sample as well. The CDR3 sequence is CASSLGQSNTEAFF. The CDR3 coding sequence is TGTGCCAGCAGCCTCGGACAGAGTAACACTGAAGCTTTCTTT. The V call is TRBV7-9, the J call TRBJ1-1, with D maybe TRBD1 (6 bases). Germline CDR1 reads SEHNR; CDR2 reads FQNEAQ (reference sequence). This CDR3 has 14 residues. Trimming left V 5 bases short and J 2 bases short, with 12 bases between.

The rearrangement links TRBV5-1 to TRBJ1-1; D is uncertain. V lost 0 bases to trimming and J lost 0 bases, with 12 bases between them. CDR1 is SGHRS and CDR2 is YFSETQ in the germline V gene. The CDR3 has 16 amino acids. CDR3 bases: TGCGCCAGCAGCTTGGGTATGGGCAGCTTGAACACTGAAGCTTTCTTT. It yields the protein CASSLGMGSLNTEAFF.

The chain is built from TRBV28 and TRBJ1-2; possible D gene TRBD1, 6 bases. This CDR3 is 19 amino acids long. Germline assignment: CDR1 MDHEN and CDR2 SYDVKM. V dropped 5 bases and J dropped 5 bases, with 30 bases sitting between them. CDR3 bases: TGTGCCAGCAGTCTGAGGGCCCCCAACAGGGTACAGGATGTGTATGGCTACACCTTC. Translating it yields CASSLRAPNRVQDVYGYTF.

Remarks on this clone: The sample carries other DNA sequences with the same CDR3. The V and J genes are TRBV10-3 and TRBJ2-1; D remains ambiguous. The length of the CDR3 is 15 residues. Germline CDR1 reads ENHRY; CDR2 reads SYGVKD. Trimming pared 7 bases from V and 1 base from J, leaving 14 bases between. In nucleotides, the CDR3 is TGTGCCATCACCGATGACTCATCTTCCTACAATGAGCAGTTCTTC. As protein: CAITDDSSSYNEQFF.

The chain couples TRBV7-3 to TRBJ2-2; TRBD2 agrees at 7 bases. The CDR3 runs 21 residues. With V trimmed by 5 bases and J by 5 bases, 26 bases remained unmatched. Germline lookup yields CDR1 SGHTA and CDR2 FQGTGA. As DNA, the CDR3 is TGTGCCAGCAGCCTACCCCATCTAGCGGAGAACCGAACAATGAGGACCGGGGAGCTGTTTTTT. This encodes CASSLPHLAENRTMRTGELFF.

V is TRBV5-5 and J is TRBJ1-1, with TRBD1 as a possible D gene (5 bases). Per germline, CDR1 SGHKS and CDR2 YYEKEE (reference sequence). The CDR3 totals 11 residues. The V end lost 3 bases, the J end lost 9 bases, and 9 bases lay between the germline ends. CDR3 loop: CASSYQGKAFF. The CDR3 coding sequence is TGTGCCAGCAGCTATCAGGGAAAAGCTTTCTTT.

V is TRBV19 and J is TRBJ1-1; the D gene is possibly TRBD1 (6 bases). CDR3 length: 13 amino acids. V lost 7 bases, J lost 5 bases, and 14 bases lay in between. Germline V gives CDR1 LNHDA, CDR2 SQIVND (reference sequence). The CDR3: CASTVRGGTEAFF. The CDR3 bases are TGTGCCAGTACCGTCCGAGGGGGTACTGAAGCTTTCTTT.

The chain carries TRBV18 and TRBJ2-3; tentatively, D is TRBD1 (6 bases). The germline V and J ends were trimmed by 4 bases and 4 bases, with 6 bases remaining between them. This CDR3 region has 12 residues. CDR1 is KGHSH, CDR2 LQKENI, per germline. CDR3 bases: TGTGCCAGCTCACAGGGGGCAGATACGCAGTATTTT. Translated: CASSQGADTQYF.